These 9 T cell receptor beta chains share one sample of origin, sequenced in a study of OX40 agonist ivuxolimab in advanced cancers. The protocol was immunoSEQ multiplex PCR, while the TCRdb copy is restricted to in-frame clones and leaves out a portion. The sample contains over 45,000 clones, 60% to 85% of which appear only once. The source material was CD4+ or CD8+ T cells sorted from blood, sampled in a trial of the OX40 agonist ivuxolimab. Every receptor here comes from an adult with an advanced solid tumor such as melanoma, head and neck, liver or kidney cancer.

V is TRBV19 and J is TRBJ1-5; perhaps TRBD1 as D (6 bases). The length of the CDR3 is 12 residues. V lost 7 bases and J lost 6, with 10 bases in between. Germline lookup yields CDR1 LNHDA and CDR2 SQIVND (reference sequence). In DNA form, the CDR3 reads TGTGCCAGTACAGGGGCCGGTCAGCCCCAGCATTTT. The encoded protein is CASTGAGQPQHF.

The chain combines TRBV6-7 with TRBJ1-6; D is uncertain. TRBV6-7 is placed among ORFs of uncertain function. The CDR3 runs 15 residues. V was cut by 2 bases and J by 2 bases, with 7 bases left in between. CDR3 loop: CASSYRVTYNSPLHF. CDR3 in DNA: TGTGCCAGCAGTTACAGGGTTACCTATAATTCACCCCTCCACTTT.

This chain uses TRBV15 with TRBJ1-6; possible D gene TRBD1, 5 bases. CDR3 length equals 17 residues. The germline V gene encodes CDR1 LNHNV and CDR2 YYDKDF (reference sequence). Trimming pared 0 bases from V and 9 bases from J, leaving 18 bases between. CDR3 in DNA: TGTGCCACCAGCAGAGATCGGGGGAGAACTGGCATTTCACCCCTCCACTTT. This encodes CATSRDRGRTGISPLHF.

The gene calls are TRBV5-4 and TRBJ1-2; TRBD1 agrees at 10 bases. The junction had 4 bases not matched to a gene; V was cut back by 4 bases and J by 7 bases. The CDR3 consists of 13 residues. Looked up from germline, CDR1 is SGHNT and CDR2 is YYREEE (reference sequence). CDR3 amino acids: CASSDRDRGGYTF. CDR3 DNA sequence: TGTGCCAGCAGCGATAGGGACAGGGGTGGCTACACCTTC.

V usage is TRBV28 and J usage is TRBJ1-2, with D tentatively TRBD1 (5 bases). Germline CDR1 reads MDHEN; CDR2 reads SYDVKM. The CDR3 sequence is 12 residues long. Trimming took off 5 bases at V and 4 bases at J, with 8 bases between the two ends. The CDR3 protein is CASSQGFYGYTF. CDR3 DNA: TGTGCCAGCAGTCAGGGATTCTATGGCTACACCTTC.

This rearrangement joins TRBV7-9 to TRBJ2-7, with 11 bases fitting TRBD2. The germline V gene has CDR1 SEHNR and CDR2 FQNEAQ (reference sequence). Unmatched junction bases numbered 6, after V lost 5 bases and J lost 0 bases. The CDR3 is 16 amino acids. The CDR3: CASSPTTSGSSYEQYF. DNA for the CDR3: TGTGCCAGCAGCCCTACTACTAGCGGGAGCTCCTACGAGCAGTACTTC.

The chain uses TRBV2 and TRBJ2-1; D possibly uses TRBD1 or TRBD2 (6 bases each). Trimming removed 7 bases from V and 4 bases from J, with 14 bases in between. CDR1 is SNHLY, CDR2 FYNNEI, per germline. The CDR3 has 14 residues. The CDR3 protein is CASTKGGTYNEQFF. Here the CDR3 DNA reads TGTGCCAGCACAAAAGGGGGGACTTACAATGAGCAGTTCTTC.

This chain links TRBV4-3 with TRBJ2-7; D remains ambiguous. With 1 base removed from V and 6 bases from J, the gap between germline ends came to 10 bases. The CDR3 totals 13 residues. CDR1 is LGHNA, CDR2 YSLEER, per germline. CDR3 in amino acids: CASSQARTGEQYF. CDR3 sequence (DNA): TGCGCCAGCAGCCAAGCAAGGACGGGCGAGCAGTACTTC.

V gene TRBV11-2 combines with J gene TRBJ2-7; perhaps TRBD2 as D (6 bases). Germline CDR1 is SGHAT and CDR2 is FQNNGV. This CDR3 comprises 15 residues. The germline V and J ends were trimmed by 6 bases and 4 bases, with 19 bases remaining between them. The CDR3 coding sequence is TGTGCCAGCAGTAGAAACCGGGACTCAGGATACGAGCAGTACTTC. This sequence encodes CASSRNRDSGYEQYF.